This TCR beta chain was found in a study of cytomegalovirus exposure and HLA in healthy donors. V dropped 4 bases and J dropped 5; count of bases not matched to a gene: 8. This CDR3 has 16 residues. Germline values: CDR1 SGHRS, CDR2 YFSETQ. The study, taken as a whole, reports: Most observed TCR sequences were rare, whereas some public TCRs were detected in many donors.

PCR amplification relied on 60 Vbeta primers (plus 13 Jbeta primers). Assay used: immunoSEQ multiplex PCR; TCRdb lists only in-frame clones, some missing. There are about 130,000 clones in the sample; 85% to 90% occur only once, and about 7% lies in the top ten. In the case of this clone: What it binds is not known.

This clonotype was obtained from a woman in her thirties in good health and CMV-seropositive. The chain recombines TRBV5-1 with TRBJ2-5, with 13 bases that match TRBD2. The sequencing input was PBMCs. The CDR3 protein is CASSQLLAGGVETQYF. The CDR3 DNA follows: TGCGCCAGCAGCCAATTACTAGCGGGAGGGGTGGAGACCCAGTACTTC.